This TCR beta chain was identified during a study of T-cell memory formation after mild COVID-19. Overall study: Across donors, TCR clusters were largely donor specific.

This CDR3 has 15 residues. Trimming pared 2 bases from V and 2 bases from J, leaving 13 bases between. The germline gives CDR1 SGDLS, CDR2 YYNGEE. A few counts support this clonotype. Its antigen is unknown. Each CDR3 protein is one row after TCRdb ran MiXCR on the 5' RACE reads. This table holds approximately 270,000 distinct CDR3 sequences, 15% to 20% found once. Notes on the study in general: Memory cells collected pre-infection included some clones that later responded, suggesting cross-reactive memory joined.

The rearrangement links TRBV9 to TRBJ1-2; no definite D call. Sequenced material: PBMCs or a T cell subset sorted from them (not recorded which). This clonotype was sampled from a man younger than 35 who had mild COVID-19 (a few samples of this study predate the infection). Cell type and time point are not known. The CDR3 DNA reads TGTGCCAGCAGCGTTGCCGAAACGGTGAACTATGGCTACACCTTC. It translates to CASSVAETVNYGYTF. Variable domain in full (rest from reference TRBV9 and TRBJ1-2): DSGVTQTPKHLITATGQRVTLRCSPRSGDLSVYWYQQSLDQGLQFLIQYYNGEERAKGNILERFSAQQFPDLHSELNLSSLELGDSALYFCASSVAETVNYGYTFGSGTRLTVV.